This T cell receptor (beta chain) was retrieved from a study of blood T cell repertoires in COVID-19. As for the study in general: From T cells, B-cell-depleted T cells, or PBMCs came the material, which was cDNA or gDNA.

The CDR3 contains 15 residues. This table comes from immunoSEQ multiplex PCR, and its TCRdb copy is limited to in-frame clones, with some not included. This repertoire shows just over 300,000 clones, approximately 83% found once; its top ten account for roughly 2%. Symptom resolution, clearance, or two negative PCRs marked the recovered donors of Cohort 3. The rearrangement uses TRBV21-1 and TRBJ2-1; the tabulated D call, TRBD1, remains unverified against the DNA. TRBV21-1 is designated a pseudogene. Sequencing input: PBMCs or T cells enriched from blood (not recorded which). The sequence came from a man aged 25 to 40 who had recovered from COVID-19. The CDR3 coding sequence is TGTGCCAGCAGGACTCGAGGGGGCGCAGGTAATGAGCAGTTCTTC. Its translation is CASRTRGGAGNEQFF.